The 18 T cell receptor beta chains below all came from one sample that was sequenced in a study of early T cells in non-severe SARS-CoV-2 infection. In TCRdb, the 5' RACE reads were re-called with MiXCR into one record per CDR3 protein. The data hold approximately 77,000 distinct CDR3 sequences, with about 5% observed a single time. The starting material was whole blood, obtained at baseline. Source of these receptors: an adult who was a healthcare worker with PCR-confirmed SARS-CoV-2 infection or an uninfected control (not recorded which).

This clonotype turned up a few times. This chain uses TRBV7-8 with TRBJ2-5; tentatively, D is TRBD1 (5 bases). Germline CDR1 reads SGHVS; CDR2 reads FQNEAQ. V lost 1 base to trimming and J lost 2 bases, with 8 bases between them. This CDR3 contains 14 residues. CDR3 residues: CASSLVGQQETQYF. The CDR3 coding sequence is TGTGCCAGCAGCTTAGTGGGGCAGCAAGAGACCCAGTACTTC.

The chain uses TRBV5-1 and TRBJ2-7, with a weak D call TRBD1 (6 bases). The CDR3 runs to 14 residues. V lost 1 base to trimming and J lost 0 bases, with 8 bases between them. CDR1 SGHRS and CDR2 YFSETQ come from the germline V gene. The CDR3 protein is CASSLNRDSYEQYF. CDR3 DNA sequence: TGCGCCAGCAGCTTGAACAGGGACTCCTACGAGCAGTACTTC.

The sample holds many counts of this clonotype. The chain couples TRBV7-9 to TRBJ2-7; D gene uncertain. This CDR3 has 13 amino acids. Germline values: CDR1 SEHNR, CDR2 FQNEAQ (reference sequence). The V end lost 5 bases, the J end lost 2 bases, and 10 bases lay between the germline ends. The CDR3 DNA reads as TGTGCCAGCAGCACTCAAGAAGCCTACGAGCAGTACTTC. It codes for CASSTQEAYEQYF.

This clonotype appeared many times. The V call is TRBV7-9, the J call TRBJ1-2; unclear D gene. CDR1 is SEHNR and CDR2 is FQNEAQ in the germline V gene (reference sequence). Trimming took 0 bases from V and 4 from J, leaving 9 bases between them. The CDR3 runs to 14 residues. CDR3 region: CASSLALEVYGYTF. CDR3 nucleotide sequence: TGTGCCAGCAGCTTAGCGTTGGAGGTCTATGGCTACACCTTC.

Ten or more counts support this clonotype. The J gene is TRBJ1-1, the V gene TRBV5-1; D is undetermined. Trimming took 5 bases from V and 1 from J, leaving 15 bases between them. The CDR3 sequence is 15 residues long. The germline CDR1 and CDR2 sequences are SGHRS and YFSETQ. The CDR3 bases are TGCGCCAGCAGTATTACCGGGGTGAAGAACACTGAAGCTTTCTTT. Protein sequence: CASSITGVKNTEAFF.

The table lists this clonotype with many counts. The rearrangement uses TRBV20-1 and TRBJ1-3; D is undetermined. This CDR3 spans 13 amino acids. V was cut by 2 bases and J by 5 bases, with 10 bases left in between. Germline V CDR1 and CDR2: DFQATT, SNEGSKA (reference sequence). CDR3: CSARPGFRNTIYF. The CDR3, as DNA: TGCAGTGCTAGACCCGGATTCCGAAACACCATATATTTT.

This clonotype was seen many times. The V and J genes are TRBV7-9 and TRBJ2-7; no clear D gene. Germline CDR1 and CDR2: SEHNR and FQNEAQ (reference sequence). This CDR3 region has 13 residues. V was trimmed by 6 bases and J by 2 bases, leaving 11 bases between them. The CDR3 region has the DNA TGTGCCAGCAGGGACGGGCTAACCTACGAGCAGTACTTC. This encodes CASRDGLTYEQYF.

V is TRBV15 and J is TRBJ2-1, with a weak D call TRBD2 (6 bases). The CDR3 length is 15 residues. Germline CDR1 reads LNHNV; CDR2 reads YYDKDF (reference sequence). V lost 3 bases, J lost 5 bases, and 14 bases lay in between. CDR3 in amino acids: CATSRGGRTHNEQFF. The DNA for the CDR3 is TGTGCCACCAGCAGGGGGGGACGGACCCACAATGAGCAGTTCTTC.

The rearrangement joins TRBV20-1 to TRBJ1-2; 7 bases are a match to TRBD1. Germline V CDR1 and CDR2: DFQATT, SNEGSKA (reference sequence). The CDR3 runs to 12 residues. Trimming removed 6 bases from V and 3 bases from J; junction bases left unmatched: 4. CDR3 bases: TGCAGTGCGACAGGGTCGGACTATGGCTACACCTTC. Its translation: CSATGSDYGYTF.

As for this clonotype: A much larger clone lies a single base off, so this may be a read error. The gene calls are TRBV10-3 and TRBJ1-6; tentatively, D is TRBD1 (5 bases). Trimming stripped 11 bases from V and 5 bases from J, with 13 bases between. CDR1 and CDR2 (germline): ENHRY, SYGVKD. This CDR3 region has 13 residues. The CDR3 reads CAPEAGDNSPLHF. CDR3 DNA: TGTGCCCCTGAGGCGGGGGATAATTCACCCCTCCACTTT.

This clonotype has a handful of counts. V gene TRBV4-1 combines with J gene TRBJ2-7; 9 bases line up with TRBD2. There are 14 residues in the CDR3. The trim removed 3 bases at V and 5 bases at J, leaving 5 bases unmatched. CDR1 and CDR2 from the germline V gene are MGHRA and YSYEKL. The CDR3 spells CASSHWTSEDEQYF. The CDR3 DNA sequence: TGCGCCAGCAGCCATTGGACTAGCGAGGACGAGCAGTACTTC.

This clonotype was seen repeatedly, ten times or more. At one end the junction does not follow the germline gene, possibly because of a read error. V gene TRBV18 combines with J gene TRBJ2-4, with a possible D match to TRBD1 (6 bases). In germline, CDR1 is KGHSH, CDR2 LQKENI. The CDR3 loop spans 19 amino acids. The CDR3 here is CAISPPRTALFLAKNIQYF. The CDR3 DNA reads as TGTGCCATCTCACCACCCCGGACAGCCCTGTTTCTAGCCAAAAACATTCAGTACTTC.

This clonotype was counted ten times or more. V gene TRBV6-5 combines with J gene TRBJ1-1; 9 bases fit TRBD1. The length of the CDR3 is 16 residues. CDR1 is MNHEY and CDR2 is SVGAGI in the germline V gene. Germline trimming cut 1 base from V and 4 bases from J; bases unmatched to any gene: 7. The CDR3, as DNA: TGTGCCAGCAGTTACTTACCGGGACAGGGTGGCACTGAAGCTTTCTTT. Its protein is CASSYLPGQGGTEAFF.

This clonotype was picked up many times. The rearrangement links TRBV12-3 or TRBV12-4 to TRBJ2-5, with TRBD2 matching 13 bases. V was pared by 4 bases and J by 3 bases, with 2 bases of the junction left unmatched. The CDR3 sequence is 15 residues long. The CDR3 DNA follows: TGTGCCAGCAGTTCCGGGACTAGCGGGAAAGAGACCCAGTACTTC. Translated: CASSSGTSGKETQYF.

With regard to this clonotype: Its ends do not fully match the called genes, so a read error is possible. This chain uses TRBV19 with TRBJ1-5; a possible D gene is TRBD1 (5 bases). The CDR3 contains 17 residues. Germline V gene sequence: CDR1 LNHDA, CDR2 SQIVND (reference sequence). CDR3 coding DNA: TGTGCCAGTAGTATTTCCGCAAGCAGGGAGAGCAATCAGTCCCAGCATTTT. Its protein is CASSISASRESNQSQHF.

At least ten counts were recorded for this clonotype. This chain connects TRBV25-1 to TRBJ2-7; no clear D. Per germline, CDR1 MGHDK and CDR2 SYGVNS. Trimming removed 10 bases at V and 2 bases at J, with 12 bases between. CDR3 size: 12 residues. The CDR3 DNA reads as TGTGCCAACCAAGGACGGCCCTACGAGCAGTACTTC. Protein sequence: CANQGRPYEQYF.

This clonotype was counted ten times or more. The chain joins TRBV11-2 to TRBJ2-1, with D unresolved. V was trimmed by 0 bases and J by 10 bases, leaving 10 bases between them. The CDR3 length is 13 residues. Looked up from germline, CDR1 is SGHAT and CDR2 is FQNNGV. CDR3 nucleotides: TGTGCCAGCAGCTTAGATCGTGAGACCGAGCAGTTCTTC. Its translation is CASSLDRETEQFF.

The rearrangement joins TRBV28 to TRBJ2-1; no clear D gene. Germline-derived CDR1 and CDR2 are MDHEN and SYDVKM. V lost 3 bases to trimming and J lost 7 bases, with 7 bases between them. This CDR3 spans 12 amino acids. The CDR3 nucleotides are TGTGCCAGCAGTTTCCGGGTAAATGAGCAGTTCTTC. Protein: CASSFRVNEQFF. The complete variable domain, with remaining parts taken from reference TRBV28 and TRBJ2-1, reads DVKVTQSSRYLVKRTGEKVFLECVQDMDHENMFWYRQDPGLGLRLIYFSYDVKMKEKGDIPEGYSVSREKKERFSLILESASTNQTSMYLCASSFRVNEQFFGPGTRLTVL.